The text below deals with one T cell receptor (beta chain). Its antigen remains unidentified. In the same sample, other DNA sequences code for this CDR3. The data originate from a study of cytomegalovirus exposure and HLA in healthy donors. Looking at the study overall: Early released data comprised about 84 million unique TCRs from HLA-typed donors.

Whole-study results and caveats: The investigators catalogued 150 to 200 TCR beta chains as cytomegalovirus-associated. Sequencing had likely introduced a cluster of highly shared sequence variants as an artifact.

The primer mix had 60 Vbeta and 13 Jbeta primers. The protocol was immunoSEQ multiplex PCR, while the TCRdb copy is restricted to in-frame clones and leaves out a portion. The sample totals approximately 110,000 clones. Germline V gene sequence: CDR1 GTSNPN, CDR2 SVGIG (reference sequence). The V end lost 0 bases, the J end lost 4 bases, and 7 bases lay between the germline ends. The CDR3 contains 12 residues. The sequencing input was PBMCs. The sequence was collected from a man aged 45-60 years in good health and CMV-seronegative. The chain recombines TRBV30 with TRBJ2-7, with D unresolved. CDR3 sequence: CAWSVGSYEQYF. CDR3 DNA sequence: TGTGCCTGGAGTGTGGGCAGTTACGAGCAGTACTTC.